The clone carrying this TCR beta chain was recorded at least ten times. TCR beta CDR3 sequences were amplified from RNA transcripts. Researchers ran a first-round RT-PCR on the TCR CDR3 using the HTBI primer set. TCRdb re-derived calls from the multiplex PCR reads in MiXCR, one entry per CDR3 protein. The data show about 350,000 distinct CDR3 sequences, with 15% to 20% seen just once and about 3.5% held by the top ten. V was pared by 1 base and J by 0 bases, with 5 bases of the junction left unmatched. The CDR3 loop spans 15 amino acids. Germline CDR1 is DFQATT and CDR2 is SNEGSKA (reference sequence). The sample comes from a study of T cells in Graves' hyperthyroidism and ophthalmopathy.

Sequenced material: blood. This TCR came from a woman aged 18-35 years with Graves' hyperthyroidism. The chain links TRBV20-1 to TRBJ2-7, with 8 positions matching TRBD2. CDR3 DNA: TGCAGTGCTAGAGTAGGCGGGGGGACCTCCTACGAGCAGTACTTC. Residues: CSARVGGGTSYEQYF.